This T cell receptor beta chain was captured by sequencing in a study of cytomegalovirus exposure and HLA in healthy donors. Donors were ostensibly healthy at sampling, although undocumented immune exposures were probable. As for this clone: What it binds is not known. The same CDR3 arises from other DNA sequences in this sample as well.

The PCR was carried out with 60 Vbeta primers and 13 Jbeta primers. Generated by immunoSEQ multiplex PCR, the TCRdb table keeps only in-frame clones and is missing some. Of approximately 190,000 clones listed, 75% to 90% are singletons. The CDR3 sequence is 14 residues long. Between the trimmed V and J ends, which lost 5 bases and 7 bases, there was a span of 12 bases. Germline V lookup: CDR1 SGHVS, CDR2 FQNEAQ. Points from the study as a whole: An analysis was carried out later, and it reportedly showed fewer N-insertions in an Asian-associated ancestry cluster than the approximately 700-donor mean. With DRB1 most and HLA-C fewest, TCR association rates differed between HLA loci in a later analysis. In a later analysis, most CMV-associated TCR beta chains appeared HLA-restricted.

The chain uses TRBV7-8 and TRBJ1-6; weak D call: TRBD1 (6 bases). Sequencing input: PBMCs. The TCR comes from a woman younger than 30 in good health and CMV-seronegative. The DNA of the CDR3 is TGTGCCAGCAGCGCGATGGGACAAAATTCACCCCTCCACTTT. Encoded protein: CASSAMGQNSPLHF.